This T cell receptor beta chain appears in the sequencing data of a study of blood T cells in healthy people across ages. For the second PCR, which ran for roughly 7 to 11 cycles, a sample-barcoded 5' primer and a J-beta primer mix were used. With 12 random nucleotides, a template-switch adaptor tagged each individual cDNA molecule. One entry per CDR3 protein results from TCRdb running MiXCR on the 5' RACE reads. Of hundreds of thousands of distinct CDR3 sequences listed, approximately 25% are singletons. The CDR3 contains 12 residues. Germline V gives CDR1 SGHTA, CDR2 FQGTGA. The same sample was also studied in work on T cells of mothers and their children.

This TCR came from a boy aged 5-17 years in good health. The rearrangement joins TRBV7-3 to TRBJ2-5; D is undetermined. The DNA matches TRBJ2-1 better at its end, which makes the J call doubtful. The sequencing sample was made of blood. The CDR3 region has the DNA TGTGCCAGCAGCTCCCCCCCCGGTGAGCAGTTCTTC. This encodes CASSSPPGEQFF.